This TCR beta chain emerged from a study of OX40 agonist ivuxolimab in advanced cancers. At the level of the study: Aged roughly 23 to 90 with a mean of 60 years, they were roughly 83% male.

A word on this clone: Its antigen is not identified.

Broader study findings: Dose levels from 0.1 to 3.0 mg/kg saw CD4+ and CD8+ blood T cells expand clonally by week 6.

In germline, CDR1 is SGHRS, CDR2 YFSETQ. With 3 bases removed from V and 0 bases from J, the gap between germline ends came to 3 bases. This CDR3 has 13 amino acids. Method: immunoSEQ multiplex PCR; TCRdb's copy keeps in-frame clones and lacks some. The table shows about 48,000 clones, with about 83% occurring only once. The sequenced sample was CD4+ or CD8+ T cells sorted from blood, obtained in a trial of the OX40 agonist ivuxolimab. The sequence came from an adult with an advanced solid tumor such as melanoma, head and neck, liver or kidney cancer. The chain has TRBV5-1 and TRBJ1-4; D is undetermined. The CDR3 reads CASSSATNEKLFF. The DNA of the CDR3 is TGCGCCAGCAGCTCCGCAACTAATGAAAAACTGTTTTTT.